One sample yielded the 17 T cell receptor beta chains listed below, sequenced in a study of T-cell memory formation after mild COVID-19. TCRdb reanalysed the 5' RACE reads using MiXCR and keeps one entry per CDR3 protein. The repertoire holds nearly 250,000 distinct CDR3 sequences, with approximately 15% as singletons. Sample: PBMCs or a T cell subset sorted from them (not recorded which). Every receptor here comes from an adult woman who had mild COVID-19 (a few samples of this study predate the infection). Cell type and time point are not known.

V gene TRBV7-9 combines with J gene TRBJ1-1; D gene ambiguous. CDR1 and CDR2 from the germline V gene are SEHNR and FQNEAQ (reference sequence). The V and J ends lost 3 bases and 1 base respectively, with 6 bases between them. The CDR3 sequence is 13 residues long. The chain's CDR3 is CASSLESNTEAFF. The CDR3 bases are TGTGCCAGCAGCTTGGAGTCGAACACTGAAGCTTTCTTT. Together with reference TRBV7-9 and TRBJ1-1, the CDR3 gives the full variable domain: DTGVSQNPRHKITKRGQNVTFRCDPISEHNRLYWYRQTLGQGPEFLTYFQNEAQLEKSRLLSDRFSAERPKGSFSTLEIQRTEQGDSAMYLCASSLESNTEAFFGQGTRLTVV.

This clonotype has just a few counts. The chain recombines TRBV20-1 with TRBJ1-5, with D uncertain. Trimming left V 1 base short and J 0 bases short, with 13 bases between. Germline CDR1 DFQATT, CDR2 SNEGSKA (reference sequence). CDR3 length: 16 amino acids. The CDR3 spells CSARVAGIYSNQPQHF. In DNA, the CDR3 is TGCAGTGCTAGAGTAGCTGGGATCTATAGCAATCAGCCCCAGCATTTT.

This clonotype occurred many times. This chain connects TRBV7-9 to TRBJ2-3; TRBD2 might be the D (5 bases). The CDR3 extends over 14 amino acids. Trimming cost V 5 bases and J 1 base, with 10 bases left between them. The germline CDR1 and CDR2 sequences are SEHNR and FQNEAQ (reference sequence). The CDR3 coding sequence is TGTGCCAGCAGCGGAGGTTACGGCACAGATACGCAGTATTTT. It codes for CASSGGYGTDTQYF. The full variable domain, in which reference TRBV7-9 and TRBJ2-3 provide the parts outside the CDR3, is DTGVSQNPRHKITKRGQNVTFRCDPISEHNRLYWYRQTLGQGPEFLTYFQNEAQLEKSRLLSDRFSAERPKGSFSTLEIQRTEQGDSAMYLCASSGGYGTDTQYFGPGTRLTVL.

The chain carries TRBV20-1 and TRBJ1-6; D remains unclear. CDR3 size: 15 residues. V dropped 0 bases and J dropped 5 bases, with 11 bases sitting between them. Per germline, CDR1 DFQATT and CDR2 SNEGSKA (reference sequence). CDR3 coding DNA: TGCAGTGCTAGAGACGGCTTCTCACATAATTCACCCCTCCACTTT. Its translation is CSARDGFSHNSPLHF.

Only a few counts were recorded for this clonotype. This chain joins TRBV7-2 and TRBJ2-5; no definite D call. The CDR3 sequence is 14 residues long. Germline loops: CDR1 SGHTA, CDR2 FQGNSA. The germline V and J ends were trimmed by 5 bases and 4 bases, with 14 bases remaining between them. The CDR3 here is CASSHYGLRETQYF. The CDR3 DNA is TGTGCCAGCAGCCACTACGGGTTGCGAGAGACCCAGTACTTC. Full variable domain (outside the CDR3, taken from reference TRBV7-2 and TRBJ2-5): GAGVSQSPSNKVTEKGKDVELRCDPISGHTALYWYRQSLGQGLEFLIYFQGNSAPDKSGLPSDRFSAERTGGSVSTLTIQRTQQEDSAVYLCASSHYGLRETQYFGPGTRLLVL.

The sample holds many counts of this clonotype. The chain carries TRBV10-3 and TRBJ2-5, with D tentatively TRBD2 (6 bases). V dropped 11 bases and J dropped 5 bases, with 24 bases sitting between them. The CDR3 spans 15 residues. Germline CDR1 is ENHRY and CDR2 is SYGVKD. The CDR3 coding sequence is TGTGCCTCTACACTCGGGGTTTCTGCGGGGGAGACCCAGTACTTC. Translating it yields CASTLGVSAGETQYF.

This sequence joins TRBV5-5 and TRBJ2-5; a possible D gene is TRBD2 (5 bases). This CDR3 has 14 amino acids. V lost 4 bases, J lost 2 bases, and 12 bases lay in between. Germline V lookup: CDR1 SGHKS, CDR2 YYEKEE (reference sequence). The chain's CDR3 is CASSPAEVQETQYF. CDR3 nucleotides: TGTGCCAGCAGCCCAGCGGAGGTACAAGAGACCCAGTACTTC.

Worth noting for this clonotype: At one end, the junction sequence differs from germline, possibly due to a read error. This chain joins TRBV7-2 and TRBJ2-5, with a weak D call TRBD2 (5 bases). The CDR3 is 14 residues long. Germline CDR1 is SGHTA and CDR2 is FQGNSA. The CDR3 DNA reads TGTGCCAGCAGCTTAGCGGGAGTCCAACAGACCCAGTACTTC. This translates into CASSLAGVQQTQYF.

The rearrangement joins TRBV4-3 to TRBJ1-2, with TRBD1 identical over 7 bases. CDR3 length: 15 residues. J gave up 4 bases and V 1 base, and 6 bases lay outside the gene matches. CDR1 is LGHNA and CDR2 is YSLEER in the germline V gene. CDR3 sequence (DNA): TGCGCCAGCAGCCAAGCCGGGACAGTCCTCTATGGCTACACCTTC. Its protein is CASSQAGTVLYGYTF.

This chain joins TRBV2 and TRBJ1-6; tentatively, D is TRBD1 (6 bases). Per germline, CDR1 SNHLY and CDR2 FYNNEI. The CDR3 contains 17 residues. The V gene lost 6 bases and the J gene lost 9 bases, with 24 bases spanning the gap. CDR3 coding DNA: TGTGCCAGCAGCCTAGGGACACAGTATATTAAAGGTTCACCCCTCCACTTT. Its protein is CASSLGTQYIKGSPLHF. Using reference TRBV2 and TRBJ1-6 for the parts outside the CDR3, the full variable domain is EPEVTQTPSHQVTQMGQEVILRCVPISNHLYFYWYRQILGQKVEFLVSFYNNEISEKSEIFDDQFSVERPDGSNFTLKIRSTKLEDSAMYFCASSLGTQYIKGSPLHFGNGTRLTVT.

The rearrangement links TRBV12-3 or TRBV12-4 to TRBJ2-1, with TRBD2 matching over 11 bases. The junction had 2 bases not matched to a gene; V was cut back by 3 bases and J by 4 bases. The CDR3 is made up of 15 amino acids. The CDR3 loop reads CASSFLAGGYNEQFF. DNA of the CDR3: TGTGCCAGCAGTTTCTTAGCGGGAGGGTACAATGAGCAGTTCTTC.

V and J are TRBV7-9 and TRBJ2-1; possibly TRBD2 for D (6 bases). CDR1 is SEHNR and CDR2 is FQNEAQ in the germline V gene (reference sequence). Trimming shortened V by 5 bases and J by 5 bases, and 13 bases separated the two germline ends. CDR3 length: 14 amino acids. CDR3 loop: CASSNGGVHNEQFF. Here the CDR3 DNA reads TGTGCCAGCAGCAACGGGGGTGTGCACAATGAGCAGTTCTTC.

This chain connects TRBV9 to TRBJ1-6; perhaps TRBD1 as D (5 bases). This CDR3 has 15 residues. From germline, CDR1 is SGDLS and CDR2 YYNGEE. Trimming pared 2 bases from V and 7 bases from J, leaving 13 bases between. CDR3 nucleotide sequence: TGTGCCAGCAGCGTGAACCGGGACGGGAATTCACCCCTCCACTTT. Protein: CASSVNRDGNSPLHF. Variable domain in full (rest from reference TRBV9 and TRBJ1-6): DSGVTQTPKHLITATGQRVTLRCSPRSGDLSVYWYQQSLDQGLQFLIQYYNGEERAKGNILERFSAQQFPDLHSELNLSSLELGDSALYFCASSVNRDGNSPLHFGNGTRLTVT.

This clonotype was observed a few times. The V call is TRBV7-2, the J call TRBJ2-7, with 7 bases matching TRBD2. With V trimmed by 2 bases and J by 3 bases, 7 bases remained unmatched. Germline lookup yields CDR1 SGHTA and CDR2 FQGNSA. The length of the CDR3 is 15 residues. CDR3 coding DNA: TGTGCCAGCAGCTTACGTACTAGCGCAAGCTACGAGCAGTACTTC. Residues: CASSLRTSASYEQYF.

This clonotype was picked up many times. The gene calls are TRBV7-2 and TRBJ1-3, with D possibly matching TRBD1 (5 bases). V lost 1 base, J lost 3 bases, and 16 bases lay in between. Per the germline V gene, CDR1 is SGHTA and CDR2 is FQGNSA. This CDR3 spans 17 amino acids. The CDR3 here is CASSLGPGRGLGNTIYF. The DNA of the CDR3 is TGTGCCAGCAGCTTAGGGCCGGGGAGGGGACTTGGAAACACCATATATTTT.

A few counts support this clonotype. This chain joins TRBV7-9 and TRBJ1-1, with 9 bases identical to TRBD1. V shed 3 bases and J 4 bases; nucleotides not matched to a gene: 9. CDR3 size: 16 residues. Germline CDR1 SEHNR, CDR2 FQNEAQ (reference sequence). Written as DNA, the CDR3 is TGTGCCAGCAGCTTGTCAACAGGGGGCGCGGTCACTGAAGCTTTCTTT. Translating it yields CASSLSTGGAVTEAFF.

This clonotype was picked up a small number of times. V usage is TRBV5-4 and J usage is TRBJ2-3; 8 bases match TRBD2. From germline, CDR1 is SGHNT and CDR2 YYREEE (reference sequence). J was trimmed by 1 base and V by 4 bases; bases with no gene match: 5. The CDR3 loop spans 15 amino acids. CDR3 bases: TGTGCCAGCAGCGGGGACGGGGGGGGCACAGATACGCAGTATTTT. As protein: CASSGDGGGTDTQYF.